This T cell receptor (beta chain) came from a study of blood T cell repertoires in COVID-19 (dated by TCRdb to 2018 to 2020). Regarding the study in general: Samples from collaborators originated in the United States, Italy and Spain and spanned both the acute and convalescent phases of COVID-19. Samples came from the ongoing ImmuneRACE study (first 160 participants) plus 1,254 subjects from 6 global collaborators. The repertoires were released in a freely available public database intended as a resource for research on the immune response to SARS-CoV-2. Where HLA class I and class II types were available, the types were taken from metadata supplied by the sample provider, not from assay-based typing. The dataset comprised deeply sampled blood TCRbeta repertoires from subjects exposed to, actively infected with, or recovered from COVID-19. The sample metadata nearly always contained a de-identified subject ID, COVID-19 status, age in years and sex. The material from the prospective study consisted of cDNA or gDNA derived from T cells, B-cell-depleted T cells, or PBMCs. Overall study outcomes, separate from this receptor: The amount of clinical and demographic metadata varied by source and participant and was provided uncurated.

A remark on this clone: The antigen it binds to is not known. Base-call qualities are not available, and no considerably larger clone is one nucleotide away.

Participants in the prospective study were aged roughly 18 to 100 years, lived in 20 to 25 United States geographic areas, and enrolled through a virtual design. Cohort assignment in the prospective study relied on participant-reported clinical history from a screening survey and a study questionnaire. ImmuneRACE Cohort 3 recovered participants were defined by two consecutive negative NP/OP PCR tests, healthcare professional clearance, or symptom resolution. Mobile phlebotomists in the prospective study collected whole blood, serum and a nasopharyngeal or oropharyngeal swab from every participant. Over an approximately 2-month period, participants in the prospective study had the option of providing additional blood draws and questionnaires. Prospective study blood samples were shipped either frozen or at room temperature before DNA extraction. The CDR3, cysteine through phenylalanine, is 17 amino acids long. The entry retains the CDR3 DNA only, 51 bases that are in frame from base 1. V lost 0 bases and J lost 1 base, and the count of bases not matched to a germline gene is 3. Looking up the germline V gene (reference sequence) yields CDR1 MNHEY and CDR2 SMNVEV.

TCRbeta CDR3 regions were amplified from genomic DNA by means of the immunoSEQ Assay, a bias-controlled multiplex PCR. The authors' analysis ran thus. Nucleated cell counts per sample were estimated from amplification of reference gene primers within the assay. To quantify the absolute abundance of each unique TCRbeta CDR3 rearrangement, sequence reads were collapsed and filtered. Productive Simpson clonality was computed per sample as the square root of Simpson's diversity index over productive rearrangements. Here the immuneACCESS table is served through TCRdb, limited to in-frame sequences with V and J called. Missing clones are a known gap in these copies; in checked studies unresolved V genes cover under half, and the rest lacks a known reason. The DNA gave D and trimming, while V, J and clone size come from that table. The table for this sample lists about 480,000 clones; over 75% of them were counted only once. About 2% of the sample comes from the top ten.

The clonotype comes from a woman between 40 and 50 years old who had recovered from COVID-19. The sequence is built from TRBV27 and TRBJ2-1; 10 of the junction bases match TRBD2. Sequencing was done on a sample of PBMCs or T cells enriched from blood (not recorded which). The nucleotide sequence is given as TGTGCCAGCAGTTTATCGGGGACTAGCGCATCCTACAATGAGCAGTTCTTC. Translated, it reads CASSLSGTSASYNEQFF.